The T cell receptor beta chain described here comes from a study of blood T cell repertoires in COVID-19. Study background: Italy, Spain and the United States were the sources of the convalescent and acute COVID-19 samples.

In the original processing: Estimated nucleated cell counts came from reference gene primer amplification. Here immunoSEQ multiplex PCR was the method, and the copy in TCRdb shows in-frame clones only, minus some. Clonal size and the V and J genes are those of that table, whereas D and trimming came from the DNA. The sample consists of about 200,000 clones, about 80% of them appearing once. Allocation to cohorts depended on clinical history reported by the participants. Trimming stripped 4 bases from V and 0 bases from J, with 13 bases between. CDR3 length: 16 residues. From germline, CDR1 is SGHRS and CDR2 YFSETQ.

The sequencing input was PBMCs or T cells enriched from blood (not recorded which). The source is a man between 35 and 55 years old who had recovered from COVID-19. The genes are TRBV5-1 and TRBJ2-2; D remains ambiguous. CDR3 nucleotides: TGCGCCAGCAGCGCGCCGGTTTTCGCGAACACCGGGGAGCTGTTTTTT. Its protein is CASSAPVFANTGELFF.